These 20 T cell receptor beta chains came from one sample sequenced in a study of early T cells in non-severe SARS-CoV-2 infection. In TCRdb, the 5' RACE reads were re-called with MiXCR into one record per CDR3 protein. The repertoire holds roughly 70,000 distinct CDR3 sequences, roughly an eighth seen once, with roughly 1.3% in the top ten. The source material was whole blood. The receptors derive from an adult who was a healthcare worker with PCR-confirmed SARS-CoV-2 infection or an uninfected control (not recorded which).

J is TRBJ2-1 and V is TRBV7-2; D call uncertain. Between the trimmed V and J ends, which lost 5 bases and 9 bases, there was a span of 11 bases. This CDR3 spans 12 amino acids. Germline values: CDR1 SGHTA, CDR2 FQGNSA. The CDR3 sequence: CASSAKVSEQFF. The CDR3 nucleotides are TGTGCCAGCAGCGCCAAAGTCAGTGAGCAGTTCTTC.

V gene TRBV5-6 combines with J gene TRBJ2-7; D might be TRBD2 (7 bases). Germline V CDR1 and CDR2: SGHDT, YYEEEE. The V and J ends lost 0 bases and 5 bases respectively, with 15 bases between them. The CDR3 contains 15 residues. CDR3 nucleotides: TGTGCCAGCAGCTTGGGGCCCAGAGGGGGGGACGAGCAGTACTTC. It encodes CASSLGPRGGDEQYF.

The table lists this clonotype with many counts. V and J are TRBV9 and TRBJ1-2, with unresolved D. V lost 0 bases, J lost 8 bases, and 11 bases lay in between. From germline, CDR1 is SGDLS and CDR2 YYNGEE. The CDR3 covers 13 residues. CDR3 sequence (DNA): TGTGCCAGCAGCGTAGCTGGAGGCCCGGGCTACACCTTC. This codes for CASSVAGGPGYTF.

At least ten counts were recorded for this clonotype. The J gene is TRBJ1-6, the V gene TRBV12-3 or TRBV12-4, with 7 positions matching TRBD1. The CDR3 length is 15 residues. V lost 7 bases to trimming and J lost 6 bases; unmatched junction nucleotides: 9. The chain's CDR3 is CASTISTGFNSPLHF. CDR3 DNA: TGTGCCAGCACGATCTCGACAGGGTTTAATTCACCCCTCCACTTT.

In its sample, this clonotype was seen many times. The chain uses TRBV12-3 or TRBV12-4 and TRBJ2-7; 8 bases map to TRBD2. With 3 bases clipped from V and 3 bases from J, the junction kept 4 bases outside the gene matches. The CDR3 spans 14 residues. The CDR3 nucleotides read TGTGCCAGCAGTTTGTCAAGCGGGGGCTACGAGCAGTACTTC. Its translation: CASSLSSGGYEQYF.

This clonotype has at least ten counts. The rearrangement links TRBV29-1 to TRBJ2-7, with D unclear. The CDR3 covers 12 residues. Germline V CDR1 and CDR2: SQVTM, ANQGSEA. The ends were cut back, 1 base at V and 6 bases at J, with 10 bases in the middle. CDR3 loop: CSVEASATEQYF. The CDR3 nucleotides are TGCAGCGTTGAAGCCTCAGCTACCGAGCAGTACTTC.

The sample holds many counts of this clonotype. This chain uses TRBV7-2 with TRBJ1-3; D is unresolved. Germline values: CDR1 SGHTA, CDR2 FQGNSA. The V gene lost 5 bases and the J gene lost 0 bases, with 8 bases spanning the gap. This CDR3 region has 14 residues. CDR3 DNA sequence: TGTGCCAGCAGCCCCAGGTACTCTGGAAACACCATATATTTT. This gives the protein CASSPRYSGNTIYF.

This clonotype was seen at least ten times. The chain employs TRBV7-6 and TRBJ2-7; 10 positions match TRBD1. Germline V gene sequence: CDR1 SGHVS, CDR2 FNYEAQ. The CDR3 totals 14 residues. V was pared by 4 bases and J by 4 bases, with 4 bases of the junction left unmatched. The CDR3, as DNA: TGTGCCAGCAGCTCCGGGACAGGGGAGTACGAGCAGTACTTC. Its protein is CASSSGTGEYEQYF.

This clonotype was observed at least ten times. The chain is built from TRBV6-4 and TRBJ2-2, with D perhaps being TRBD1 or TRBD2 (6 bases each). This CDR3 is built from 15 residues. The germline CDR1 and CDR2 sequences are MRHNA and SNTAGT. The germline V and J ends were trimmed by 6 bases and 3 bases, with 14 bases remaining between them. For the CDR3, the DNA is TGTGCCAGCAGCCAACAGGGAGGCGACACCGGGGAGCTGTTTTTT. This codes for CASSQQGGDTGELFF.

The chain couples TRBV7-7 to TRBJ2-1; 13 bases fit TRBD2. The trim removed 4 bases at V and 0 bases at J, leaving 3 bases unmatched. This CDR3 contains 17 residues. The germline V gene encodes CDR1 SSHAT and CDR2 FNYEAQ (reference sequence). The CDR3 sequence: CASSSRTSGSSYNEQFF. CDR3 nucleotides: TGTGCCAGCAGCTCCCGGACTAGCGGGAGCTCCTACAATGAGCAGTTCTTC.

CDR3 DNA: TGTGCCATCAGTGAGAGTCCAGAATACACTGAAGCTTTCTTT. Protein: CAISESPEYTEAFF. V usage is TRBV10-3 and J usage is TRBJ1-1, with D hard to call. Germline-derived CDR1 and CDR2 are ENHRY and SYGVKD. This CDR3 comprises 14 residues. Trimming took off 2 bases at V and 3 bases at J, with 10 bases between the two ends.

This clonotype was counted only a few times. V and J are TRBV20-1 and TRBJ2-7; 8 nucleotides agree with TRBD2. The CDR3 is made up of 19 amino acids. Germline V lookup: CDR1 DFQATT, CDR2 SNEGSKA (reference sequence). Trimming took 0 bases from V and 0 from J; bases not matched to a gene: 16. CDR3 amino acids: CSARDPASGRYSNSYEQYF. The CDR3 DNA reads as TGCAGTGCTAGAGATCCCGCTAGCGGGCGCTACAGTAACTCCTACGAGCAGTACTTC.

The chain is built from TRBV5-1 and TRBJ2-1, with 9 bases that match TRBD2. V lost 3 bases and J lost 7; bases outside the gene matches: 11. Germline CDR1 reads SGHRS; CDR2 reads YFSETQ. This CDR3 is built from 16 residues. DNA of the CDR3: TGCGCCAGCAGCTCATCCGGGACTAGCAGATGGAATGAGCAGTTCTTC. As protein: CASSSSGTSRWNEQFF.

There are many counts of this clonotype. The J gene is TRBJ1-5, the V gene TRBV11-2; the D is unclear. Germline V gene sequence: CDR1 SGHAT, CDR2 FQNNGV. The CDR3 is 14 amino acids. V gave up 1 base and J gave up 2 bases, with 6 bases separating them. The DNA for the CDR3 is TGTGCCAGCAGCTTAGGTTGGGGCAATCAGCCCCAGCATTTT. This gives the protein CASSLGWGNQPQHF.

The chain couples TRBV3-1 to TRBJ2-2, with 10 bases lining up with TRBD2. Germline CDR1 and CDR2: LGHDT and YNNKEL (reference sequence). Germline trimming cut 5 bases from V and 6 bases from J; bases unmatched to any gene: 3. The CDR3 runs to 14 residues. The CDR3 bases are TGTGCCAGCAGCTACCTAGCGGGAGCCGGGGAGCTGTTTTTT. As protein: CASSYLAGAGELFF.

The chain links TRBV29-1 to TRBJ2-5; 9 bases agree with TRBD1. This CDR3 has 15 amino acids. Trimming took 6 bases from V and 2 from J; bases not matched to a gene: 10. The germline V gene has CDR1 SQVTM and CDR2 ANQGSEA. The CDR3 region is CSVGPGQGGQETQYF. The CDR3 DNA is TGCAGCGTCGGACCGGGACAGGGAGGACAAGAGACCCAGTACTTC.

This clonotype has at least ten counts. The chain carries TRBV29-1 and TRBJ2-3, with 9 nucleotides matching TRBD1. Germline lookup yields CDR1 SQVTM and CDR2 ANQGSEA. V lost 7 bases and J lost 0; bases outside the gene matches: 5. This CDR3 is built from 14 residues. CDR3 sequence reads: CSGYRGQSTDTQYF. The CDR3 DNA sequence: TGCAGCGGATACAGGGGGCAAAGCACAGATACGCAGTATTTT.

At least ten counts were recorded for this clonotype. This chain uses TRBV27 with TRBJ2-1; TRBD2 aligns across 9 bases. Germline loops: CDR1 MNHEY, CDR2 SMNVEV (reference sequence). Germline trimming cut 10 bases from V and 9 bases from J; bases unmatched to any gene: 16. The CDR3 spans 15 residues. The CDR3 sequence: CATVGGGRAEREQFF. CDR3 sequence (DNA): TGTGCCACCGTGGGTGGCGGGAGGGCAGAGCGTGAGCAGTTCTTC.

The chain couples TRBV12-3 or TRBV12-4 to TRBJ1-2; maybe TRBD1 (6 bases). The CDR3 covers 15 residues. Trimming removed 3 bases at V and 4 bases at J, with 15 bases between. The CDR3 reads CASSLGARGGYGYTF. In DNA form, the CDR3 reads TGTGCCAGCAGTTTGGGGGCAAGAGGTGGCTATGGCTACACCTTC.

The sample holds many counts of this clonotype. This chain uses TRBV5-4 with TRBJ1-6, with 10 bases lining up with TRBD1. V shed 4 bases, J shed 8 bases, and the junction held 3 bases outside the gene matches. CDR3 length: 14 residues. Germline V gene data show CDR1 as SGHNT and CDR2 as YYREEE (reference sequence). This chain's CDR3 is CASSHGTGDSPLHF. The DNA of the CDR3 is TGTGCCAGCAGCCATGGGACAGGGGATTCACCCCTCCACTTT. Together with reference TRBV5-4 and TRBJ1-6, the CDR3 gives the full variable domain: ETGVTQSPTHLIKTRGQQVTLRCSSQSGHNTVSWYQQALGQGPQFIFQYYREEENGRGNFPPRFSGLQFPNYSSELNVNALELDDSALYLCASSHGTGDSPLHFGNGTRLTVT.